The clone carrying this T cell receptor (beta chain) showed up many times. Its antigen remains unidentified. The sample belongs to a study of T cells in Graves' hyperthyroidism and ophthalmopathy. Background on the study: Specimen type is peripheral blood, collected at initial diagnosis prior to any treatment. The study, taken as a whole, reports: Most thyroid-expanded clonotypes above 0.001 were also found in blood.

Amplification targeted TCR beta CDR3 regions from RNA transcripts. First-round RT-PCR with HTBI primers amplified the TCR CDR3 region. One entry per CDR3 protein, called by TCRdb with MiXCR from the multiplex PCR reads. This table holds about 410,000 distinct CDR3 sequences, approximately 14% found once. Diagnosis relied on clinical symptoms, serum thyroxine and TRAb, thyroid ultrasound and orbital computed tomography. PBMCs were collected from an approximately 9.3 ml volume of fresh peripheral blood. This clonotype originated in a young man with Graves' ophthalmopathy. Input material: blood.

CDR3 in amino acids: CAWRTGGAIEAFF. The CDR3 DNA reads TGTGCCTGGCGGACAGGGGGCGCGATTGAAGCTTTCTTT. The chain links TRBV30 to TRBJ1-1; 11 bases align to TRBD1. The CDR3 loop spans 13 amino acids. The ends lost 5 bases at V and 7 bases at J; junction bases unmatched: 6. The germline V gene encodes CDR1 GTSNPN and CDR2 SVGIG (reference sequence).